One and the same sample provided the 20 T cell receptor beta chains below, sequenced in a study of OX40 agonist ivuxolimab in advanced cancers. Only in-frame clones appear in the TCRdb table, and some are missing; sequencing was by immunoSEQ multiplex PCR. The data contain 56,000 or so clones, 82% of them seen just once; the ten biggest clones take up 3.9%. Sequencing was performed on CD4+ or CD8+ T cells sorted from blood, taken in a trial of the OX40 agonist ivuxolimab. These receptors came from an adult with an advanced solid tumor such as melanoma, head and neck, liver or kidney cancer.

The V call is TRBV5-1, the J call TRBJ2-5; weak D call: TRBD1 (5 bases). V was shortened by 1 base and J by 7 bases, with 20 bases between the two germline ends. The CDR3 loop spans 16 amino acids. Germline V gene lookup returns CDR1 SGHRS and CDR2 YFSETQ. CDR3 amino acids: CASSLLVDKALGTQYF. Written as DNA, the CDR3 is TGCGCCAGCAGCTTGCTAGTGGACAAGGCCCTAGGGACCCAGTACTTC.

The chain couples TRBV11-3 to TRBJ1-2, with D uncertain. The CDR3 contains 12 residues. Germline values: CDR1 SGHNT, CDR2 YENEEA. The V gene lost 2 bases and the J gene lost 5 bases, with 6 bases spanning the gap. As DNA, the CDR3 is TGTGCCAGCAGCTTACGTGCATATGGCTACACCTTC. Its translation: CASSLRAYGYTF.

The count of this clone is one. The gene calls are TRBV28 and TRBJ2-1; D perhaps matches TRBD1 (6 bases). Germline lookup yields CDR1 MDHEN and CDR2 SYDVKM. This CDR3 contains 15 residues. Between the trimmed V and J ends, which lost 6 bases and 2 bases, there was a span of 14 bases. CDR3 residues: CASRKGRGPYNEQFF. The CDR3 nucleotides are TGTGCCAGCAGAAAGGGCAGGGGCCCCTACAATGAGCAGTTCTTC. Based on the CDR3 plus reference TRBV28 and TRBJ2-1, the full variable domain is DVKVTQSSRYLVKRTGEKVFLECVQDMDHENMFWYRQDPGLGLRLIYFSYDVKMKEKGDIPEGYSVSREKKERFSLILESASTNQTSMYLCASRKGRGPYNEQFFGPGTRLTVL.

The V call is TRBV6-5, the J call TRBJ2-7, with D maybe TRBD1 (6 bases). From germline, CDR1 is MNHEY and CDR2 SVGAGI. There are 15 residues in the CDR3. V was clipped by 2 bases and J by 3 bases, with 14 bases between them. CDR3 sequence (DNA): TGTGCCAGCAGTTACGATCCACAGGGTATCTACGAGCAGTACTTC. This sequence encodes CASSYDPQGIYEQYF.

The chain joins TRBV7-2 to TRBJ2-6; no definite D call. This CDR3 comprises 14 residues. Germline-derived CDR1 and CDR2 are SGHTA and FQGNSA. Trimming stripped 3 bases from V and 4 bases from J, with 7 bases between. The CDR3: CASSFASGANVLTF. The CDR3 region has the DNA TGTGCCAGCAGCTTCGCCTCCGGGGCCAACGTCCTGACTTTC.

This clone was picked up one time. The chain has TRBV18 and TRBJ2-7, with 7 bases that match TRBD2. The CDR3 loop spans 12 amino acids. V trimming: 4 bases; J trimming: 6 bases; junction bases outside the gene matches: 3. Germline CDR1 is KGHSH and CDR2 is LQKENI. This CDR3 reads CASSREGSEQYF. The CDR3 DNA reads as TGTGCCAGCTCACGGGAGGGAAGCGAGCAGTACTTC.

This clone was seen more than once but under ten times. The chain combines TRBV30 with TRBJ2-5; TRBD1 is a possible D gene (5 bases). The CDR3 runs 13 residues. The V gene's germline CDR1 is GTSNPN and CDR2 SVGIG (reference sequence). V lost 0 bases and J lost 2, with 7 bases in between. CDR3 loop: CAWSVGHQETQYF. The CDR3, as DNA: TGTGCCTGGAGTGTCGGACATCAAGAGACCCAGTACTTC.

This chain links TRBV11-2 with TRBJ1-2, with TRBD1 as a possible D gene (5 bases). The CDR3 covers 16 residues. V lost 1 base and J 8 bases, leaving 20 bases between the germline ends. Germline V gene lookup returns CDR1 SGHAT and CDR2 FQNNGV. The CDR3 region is CASSLGAPDNGRGYTF. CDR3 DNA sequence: TGTGCCAGCAGCTTAGGAGCTCCGGACAACGGTCGGGGCTACACCTTC.

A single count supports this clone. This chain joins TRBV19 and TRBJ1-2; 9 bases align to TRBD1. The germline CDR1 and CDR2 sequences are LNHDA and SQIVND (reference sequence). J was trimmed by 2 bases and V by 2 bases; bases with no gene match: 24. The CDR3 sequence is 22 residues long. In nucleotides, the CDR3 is TGTGCCAGTAGTATACGGGGACAGGGACGGGGAGAGCTACTACGTTTCAACTATGGCTACACCTTC. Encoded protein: CASSIRGQGRGELLRFNYGYTF.

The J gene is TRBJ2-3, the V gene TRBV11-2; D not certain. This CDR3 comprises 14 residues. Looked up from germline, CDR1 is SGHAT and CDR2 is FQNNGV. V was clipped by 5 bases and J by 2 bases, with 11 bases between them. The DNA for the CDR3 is TGTGCCAGCAGCCTAAGGCGGATCACAGATACGCAGTATTTT. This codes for CASSLRRITDTQYF.

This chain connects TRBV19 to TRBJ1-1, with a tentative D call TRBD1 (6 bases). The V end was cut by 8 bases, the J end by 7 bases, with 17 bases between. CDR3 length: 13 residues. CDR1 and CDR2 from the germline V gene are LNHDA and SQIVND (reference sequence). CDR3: CASRYRESDEAFF. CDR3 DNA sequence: TGTGCCAGTCGATACAGGGAATCTGATGAAGCTTTCTTT.

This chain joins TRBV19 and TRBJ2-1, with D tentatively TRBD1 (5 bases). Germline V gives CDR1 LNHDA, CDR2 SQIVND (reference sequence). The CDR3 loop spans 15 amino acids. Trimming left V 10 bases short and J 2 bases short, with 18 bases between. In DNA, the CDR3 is TGTGCCACTAGGTGGCAGGACAAAGCCTACAATGAGCAGTTCTTC. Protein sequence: CATRWQDKAYNEQFF.

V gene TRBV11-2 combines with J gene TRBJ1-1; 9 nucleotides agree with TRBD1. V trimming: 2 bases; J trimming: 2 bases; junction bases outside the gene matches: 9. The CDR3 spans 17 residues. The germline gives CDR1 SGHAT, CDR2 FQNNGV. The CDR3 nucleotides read TGTGCCAGCAGCTTAAGCGCCGGGACAGGGTACAACACTGAAGCTTTCTTT. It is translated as CASSLSAGTGYNTEAFF.

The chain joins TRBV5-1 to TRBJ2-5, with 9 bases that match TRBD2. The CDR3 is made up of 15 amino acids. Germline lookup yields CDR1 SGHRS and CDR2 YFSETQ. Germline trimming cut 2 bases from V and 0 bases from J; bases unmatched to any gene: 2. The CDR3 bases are TGCGCCAGCAGCTTTAGCGGGGGCCACCAAGAGACCCAGTACTTC. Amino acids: CASSFSGGHQETQYF.

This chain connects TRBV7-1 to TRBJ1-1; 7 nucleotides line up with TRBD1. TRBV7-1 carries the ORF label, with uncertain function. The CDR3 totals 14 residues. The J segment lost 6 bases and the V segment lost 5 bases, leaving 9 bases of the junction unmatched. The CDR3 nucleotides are TGTGCCAGCAGCCGTCGTGTAGGGGGCGCTGAAGCTTTCTTT. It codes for CASSRRVGGAEAFF.

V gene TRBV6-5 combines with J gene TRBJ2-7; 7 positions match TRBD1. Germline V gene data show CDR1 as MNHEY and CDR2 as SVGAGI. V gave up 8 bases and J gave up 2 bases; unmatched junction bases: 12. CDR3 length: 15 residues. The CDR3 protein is CASGRDSAATYEQYF. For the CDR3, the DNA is TGTGCCAGCGGCAGGGACAGTGCCGCCACCTACGAGCAGTACTTC.

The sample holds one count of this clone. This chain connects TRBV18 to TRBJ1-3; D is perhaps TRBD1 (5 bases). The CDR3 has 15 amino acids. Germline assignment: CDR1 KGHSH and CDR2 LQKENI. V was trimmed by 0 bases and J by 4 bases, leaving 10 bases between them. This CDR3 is CASSPPGARGNTIYF. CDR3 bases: TGTGCCAGCTCACCACCCGGGGCGCGGGGAAACACCATATATTTT. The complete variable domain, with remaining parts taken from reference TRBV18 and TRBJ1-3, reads NAGVMQNPRHLVRRRGQEARLRCSPMKGHSHVYWYRQLPEEGLKFMVYLQKENIIDESGMPKERFSAEFPKEGPSILRIQQVVRGDSAAYFCASSPPGARGNTIYFGEGSWLTVV.

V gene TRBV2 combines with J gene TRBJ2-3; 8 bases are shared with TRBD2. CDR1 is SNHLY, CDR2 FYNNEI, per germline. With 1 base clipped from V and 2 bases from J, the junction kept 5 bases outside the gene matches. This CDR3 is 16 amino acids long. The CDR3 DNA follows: TGTGCCAGCAGTGAAGGTATTAGCGGGGCCACAGATACGCAGTATTTT. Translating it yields CASSEGISGATDTQYF.

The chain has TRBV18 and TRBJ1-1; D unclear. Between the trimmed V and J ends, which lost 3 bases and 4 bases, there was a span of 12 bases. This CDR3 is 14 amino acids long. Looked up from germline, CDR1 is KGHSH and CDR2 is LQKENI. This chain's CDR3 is CASSPAGVGTEAFF. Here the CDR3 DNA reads TGTGCCAGCTCACCGGCCGGGGTGGGCACTGAAGCTTTCTTT.

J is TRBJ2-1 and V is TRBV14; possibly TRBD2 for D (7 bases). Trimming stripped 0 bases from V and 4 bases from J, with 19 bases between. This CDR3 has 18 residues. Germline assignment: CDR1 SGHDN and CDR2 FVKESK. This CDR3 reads CASSQDLITGGGYNEQFF. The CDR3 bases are TGTGCCAGCAGCCAAGATTTAATTACGGGGGGCGGGTACAATGAGCAGTTCTTC.